This TCR beta chain is from a study of PD-L1 blockade in urothelial cancer. On the study more broadly: Median blood clonality was roughly 0.074, with more than 75,000 unique TCRs. General study points: Pretreatment peripheral blood TCR clonality that fell below the median predicted better survival among the patients studied.

In regard to this clone: Its target is unknown.

Synthetic analogs of TCR templates were spiked into every PCR. Repertoires were generated with immunoSEQ multiplex PCR, while TCRdb's copy carries only in-frame clones and drops some. The repertoire holds roughly 100,000 clones, with about 85% as singletons. The clonotype comes from a man aged 50 to 60 with urothelial cancer. Sequencing used PBMCs, obtained around atezolizumab (anti-PD-L1) treatment.

Written as DNA, the CDR3 is TGTGCCAGCAGCTACCCTAGCGGGGTATCCTACAATGAGCAGTTCTTC. Translating it yields CASSYPSGVSYNEQFF. The chain couples TRBV5-4 to TRBJ2-1; 9 nucleotides agree with TRBD2. CDR1 SGHNT and CDR2 YYREEE come from the germline V gene (reference sequence). This CDR3 has 16 amino acids. V shed 3 bases and J 1 base; nucleotides not matched to a gene: 5.